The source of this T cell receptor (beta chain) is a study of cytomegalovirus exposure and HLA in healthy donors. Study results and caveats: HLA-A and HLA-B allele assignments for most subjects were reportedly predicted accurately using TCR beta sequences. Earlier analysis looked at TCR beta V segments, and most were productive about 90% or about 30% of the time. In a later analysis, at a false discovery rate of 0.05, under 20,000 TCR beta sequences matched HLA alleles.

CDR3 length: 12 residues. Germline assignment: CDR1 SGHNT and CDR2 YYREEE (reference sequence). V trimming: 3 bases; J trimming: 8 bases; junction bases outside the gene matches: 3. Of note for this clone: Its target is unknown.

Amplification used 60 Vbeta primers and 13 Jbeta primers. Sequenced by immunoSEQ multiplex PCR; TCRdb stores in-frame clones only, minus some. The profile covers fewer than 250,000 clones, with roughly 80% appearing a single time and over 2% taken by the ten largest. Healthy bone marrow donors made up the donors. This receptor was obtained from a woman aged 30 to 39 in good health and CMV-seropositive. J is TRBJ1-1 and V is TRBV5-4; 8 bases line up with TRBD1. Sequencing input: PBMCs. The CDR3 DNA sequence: TGTGCCAGCAGCTCCTGGGACAGGGAAGCTTTCTTT. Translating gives CASSSWDREAFF. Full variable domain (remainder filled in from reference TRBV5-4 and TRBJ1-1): ETGVTQSPTHLIKTRGQQVTLRCSSQSGHNTVSWYQQALGQGPQFIFQYYREEENGRGNFPPRFSGLQFPNYSSELNVNALELDDSALYLCASSSWDREAFFGQGTRLTVV.